This T cell receptor beta chain was captured by sequencing in a study of cytomegalovirus exposure and HLA in healthy donors. Study-wide context: Of all 400 or so donors who were genotyped, roughly 81% belonged to the Caucasian-associated ancestry cluster.

The PCR employed 60 Vbeta primers together with 13 Jbeta primers. Profiling relied on immunoSEQ multiplex PCR, and the TCRdb table lists in-frame clones only, not all of them. This table holds 120,000 or so clones, 65% to 85% found once. The sequence derives from a man aged 18 to 35 in good health and CMV-seropositive. The sequenced sample consisted of PBMCs.

The CDR3 loop is CASSPGQSYEQYF. The CDR3 DNA sequence: TGTGCCAGCTCACCGGGACAGTCCTACGAGCAGTACTTC. The chain combines TRBV18 with TRBJ2-7; 7 bases align to TRBD1. The CDR3 loop spans 13 amino acids. The trim removed 3 bases at V and 1 base at J, leaving 0 bases unmatched. Germline V gives CDR1 KGHSH, CDR2 LQKENI. The complete variable domain, with remaining parts taken from reference TRBV18 and TRBJ2-7, reads NAGVMQNPRHLVRRRGQEARLRCSPMKGHSHVYWYRQLPEEGLKFMVYLQKENIIDESGMPKERFSAEFPKEGPSILRIQQVVRGDSAAYFCASSPGQSYEQYFGPGTRLTVT.